This T cell receptor (beta chain) was captured in a study of T-cell reconstitution after alpha-beta-depleted transplantation in children. It was with unique molecular identifiers that the TCRbeta library was prepared. TCRdb re-called the PCR reads with MiXCR, one entry per CDR3 protein. The sample has 750,000 to 950,000 distinct CDR3 sequences; about 15% are singletons. Points from the study as a whole: Most T-cell counts and diversity one year after the transplant came from T cells that were newly produced.

This clonotype was detected only a few times. Its antigen is currently unknown. CDR1 SQVTM and CDR2 ANQGSEA come from the germline V gene. The CDR3 extends over 14 amino acids. With V trimmed by 7 bases and J by 3 bases, 9 bases remained unmatched. Sample: PBMCs, mostly from graft donor cells, taken 360 days after TCRalphabeta/CD19-depleted stem cell transplant. This sequence originates from a male patient younger than 18 who had a stem cell transplant for acute lymphoblastic leukemia, so the T cells may come from the graft donor. The V call is TRBV29-1, the J call TRBJ2-5, with TRBD1 matching over 9 bases. CDR3 loop: CSASPGQGEETQYF. The CDR3 bases are TGCAGCGCGAGCCCGGGACAGGGCGAAGAGACCCAGTACTTC.